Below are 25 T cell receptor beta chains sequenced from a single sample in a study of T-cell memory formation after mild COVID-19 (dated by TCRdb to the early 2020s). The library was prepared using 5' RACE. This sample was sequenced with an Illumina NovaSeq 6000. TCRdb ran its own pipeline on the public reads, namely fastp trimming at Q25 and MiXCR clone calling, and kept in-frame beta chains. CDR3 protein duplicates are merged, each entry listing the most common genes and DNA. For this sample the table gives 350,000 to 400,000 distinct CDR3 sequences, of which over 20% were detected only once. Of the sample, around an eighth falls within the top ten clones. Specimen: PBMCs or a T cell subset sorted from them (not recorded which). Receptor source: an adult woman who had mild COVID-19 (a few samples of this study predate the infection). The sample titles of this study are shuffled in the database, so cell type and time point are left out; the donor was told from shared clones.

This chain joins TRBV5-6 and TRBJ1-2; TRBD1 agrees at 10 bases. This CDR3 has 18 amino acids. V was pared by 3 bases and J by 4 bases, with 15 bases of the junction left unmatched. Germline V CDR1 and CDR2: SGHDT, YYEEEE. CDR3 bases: TGTGCCAGCAGCTCGGGACAGGGGACCTCCCAGACTCTCTATGGCTACACCTTC. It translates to CASSSGQGTSQTLYGYTF.

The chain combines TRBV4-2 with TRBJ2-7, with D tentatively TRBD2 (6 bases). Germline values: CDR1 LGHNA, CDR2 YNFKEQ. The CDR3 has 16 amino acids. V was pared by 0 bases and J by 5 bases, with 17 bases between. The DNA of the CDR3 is TGTGCCAGCAGCCAAGATCCGACTAGGCCCCCGGACGAGCAGTACTTC. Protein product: CASSQDPTRPPDEQYF.

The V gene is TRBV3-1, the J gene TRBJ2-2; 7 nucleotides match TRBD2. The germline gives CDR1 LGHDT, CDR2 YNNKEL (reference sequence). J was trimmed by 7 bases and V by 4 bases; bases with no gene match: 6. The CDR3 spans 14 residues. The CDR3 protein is CASSLGTTSGELFF. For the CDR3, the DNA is TGTGCCAGCAGCCTCGGGACTACGAGCGGGGAGCTGTTTTTT.

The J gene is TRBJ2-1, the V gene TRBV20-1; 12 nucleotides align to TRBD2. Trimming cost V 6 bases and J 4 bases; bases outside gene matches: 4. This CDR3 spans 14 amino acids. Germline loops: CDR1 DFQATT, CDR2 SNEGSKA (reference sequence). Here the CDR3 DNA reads TGCAGTGCCCCTAGCGGGAGGGGTTACAATGAGCAGTTCTTC. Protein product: CSAPSGRGYNEQFF.

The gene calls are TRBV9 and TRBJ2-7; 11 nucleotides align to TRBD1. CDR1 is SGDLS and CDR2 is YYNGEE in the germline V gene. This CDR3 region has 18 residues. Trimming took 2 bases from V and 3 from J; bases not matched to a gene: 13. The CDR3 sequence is CASSVEALPGQGVYEQYF. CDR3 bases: TGTGCCAGCAGCGTCGAGGCCCTTCCGGGACAGGGGGTCTACGAGCAGTACTTC.

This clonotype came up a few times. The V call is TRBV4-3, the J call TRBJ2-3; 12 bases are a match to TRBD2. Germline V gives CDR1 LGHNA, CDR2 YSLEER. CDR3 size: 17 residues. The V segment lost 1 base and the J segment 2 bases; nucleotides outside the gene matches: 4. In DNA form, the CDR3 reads TGCGCCAGCAGCCAAGGACTAGCGGGAGTCAACACAGATACGCAGTATTTT. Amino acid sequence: CASSQGLAGVNTDTQYF.

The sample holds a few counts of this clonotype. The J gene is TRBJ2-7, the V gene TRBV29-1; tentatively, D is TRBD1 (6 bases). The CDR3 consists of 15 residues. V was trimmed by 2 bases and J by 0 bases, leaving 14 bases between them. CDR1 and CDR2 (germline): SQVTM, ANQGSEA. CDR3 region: CSVELLQGSSYEQYF. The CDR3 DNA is TGCAGCGTTGAATTGTTGCAGGGGAGCTCCTACGAGCAGTACTTC.

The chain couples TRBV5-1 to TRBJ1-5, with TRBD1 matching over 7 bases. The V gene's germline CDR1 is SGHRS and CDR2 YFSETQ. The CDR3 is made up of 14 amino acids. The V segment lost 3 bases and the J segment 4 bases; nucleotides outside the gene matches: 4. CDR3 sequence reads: CASSSGTENQPQHF. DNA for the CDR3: TGCGCCAGCAGCTCCGGGACAGAGAATCAGCCCCAGCATTTT.

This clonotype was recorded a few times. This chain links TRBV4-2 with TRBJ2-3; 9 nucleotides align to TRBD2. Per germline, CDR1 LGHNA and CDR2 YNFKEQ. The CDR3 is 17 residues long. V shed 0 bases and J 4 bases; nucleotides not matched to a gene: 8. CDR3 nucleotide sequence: TGTGCCAGCAGCCAAGATCCCACAGCGGGAGGATCAGATACGCAGTATTTT. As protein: CASSQDPTAGGSDTQYF.

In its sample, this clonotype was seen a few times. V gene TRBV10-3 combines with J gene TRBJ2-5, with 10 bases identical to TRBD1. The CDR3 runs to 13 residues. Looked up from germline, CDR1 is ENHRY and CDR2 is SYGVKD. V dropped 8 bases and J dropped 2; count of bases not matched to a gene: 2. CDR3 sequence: CAIGQGGQETQYF. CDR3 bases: TGTGCCATCGGACAGGGGGGACAAGAGACCCAGTACTTC.

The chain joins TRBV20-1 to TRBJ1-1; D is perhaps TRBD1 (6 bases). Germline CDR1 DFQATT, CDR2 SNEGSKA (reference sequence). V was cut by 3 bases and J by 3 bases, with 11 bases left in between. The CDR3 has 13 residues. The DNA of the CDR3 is TGCAGTGCTAGCAGTGGGGGGCACACTGAAGCTTTCTTT. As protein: CSASSGGHTEAFF.

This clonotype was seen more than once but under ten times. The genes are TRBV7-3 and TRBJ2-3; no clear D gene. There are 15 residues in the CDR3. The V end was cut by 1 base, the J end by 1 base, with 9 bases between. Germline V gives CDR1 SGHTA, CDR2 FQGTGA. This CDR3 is CASSLNYGGTDTQYF. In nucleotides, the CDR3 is TGTGCCAGCAGCTTAAACTATGGCGGCACAGATACGCAGTATTTT.

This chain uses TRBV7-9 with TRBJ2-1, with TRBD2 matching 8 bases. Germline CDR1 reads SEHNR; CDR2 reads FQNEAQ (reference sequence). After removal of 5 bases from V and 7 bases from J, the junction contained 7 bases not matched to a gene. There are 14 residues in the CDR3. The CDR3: CASSRSGMENEQFF. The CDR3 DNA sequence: TGTGCCAGCAGCCGTAGCGGGATGGAGAATGAGCAGTTCTTC.

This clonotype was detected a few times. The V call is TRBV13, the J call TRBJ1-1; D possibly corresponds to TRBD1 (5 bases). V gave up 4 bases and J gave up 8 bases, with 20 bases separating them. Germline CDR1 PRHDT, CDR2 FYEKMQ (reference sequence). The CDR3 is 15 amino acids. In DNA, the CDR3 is TGTGCCAGCAGCTCAATCCTGACGGGGACCCTAGAAGCTTTCTTT. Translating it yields CASSSILTGTLEAFF.

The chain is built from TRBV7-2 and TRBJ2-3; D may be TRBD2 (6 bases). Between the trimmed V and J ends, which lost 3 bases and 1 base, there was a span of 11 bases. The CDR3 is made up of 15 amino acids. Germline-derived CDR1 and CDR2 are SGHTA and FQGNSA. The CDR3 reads CASSFTSSRTDTQYF. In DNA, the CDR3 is TGTGCCAGCAGCTTTACTAGCTCCCGCACAGATACGCAGTATTTT. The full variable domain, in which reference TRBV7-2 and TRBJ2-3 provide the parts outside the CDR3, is GAGVSQSPSNKVTEKGKDVELRCDPISGHTALYWYRQSLGQGLEFLIYFQGNSAPDKSGLPSDRFSAERTGGSVSTLTIQRTQQEDSAVYLCASSFTSSRTDTQYFGPGTRLTVL.

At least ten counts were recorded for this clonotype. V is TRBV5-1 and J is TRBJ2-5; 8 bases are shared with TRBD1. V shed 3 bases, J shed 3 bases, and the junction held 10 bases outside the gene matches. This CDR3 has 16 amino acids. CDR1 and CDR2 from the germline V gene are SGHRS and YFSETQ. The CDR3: CASSWTPTGAEETQYF. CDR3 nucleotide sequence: TGCGCCAGCAGCTGGACCCCGACAGGGGCAGAAGAGACCCAGTACTTC.

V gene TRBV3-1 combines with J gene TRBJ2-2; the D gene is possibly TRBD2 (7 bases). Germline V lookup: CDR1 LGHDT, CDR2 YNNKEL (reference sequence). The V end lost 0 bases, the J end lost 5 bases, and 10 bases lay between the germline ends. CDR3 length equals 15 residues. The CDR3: CASSQEGGPTGELFF. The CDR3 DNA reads TGTGCCAGCAGCCAAGAGGGGGGGCCTACCGGGGAGCTGTTTTTT.

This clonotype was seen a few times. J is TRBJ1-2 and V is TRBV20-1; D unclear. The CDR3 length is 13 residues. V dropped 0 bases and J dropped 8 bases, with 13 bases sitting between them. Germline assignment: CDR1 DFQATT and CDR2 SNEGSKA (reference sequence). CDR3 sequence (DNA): TGCAGTGCTAGAGACTCGACTTGGCAGGGCTACACCTTC. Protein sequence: CSARDSTWQGYTF.

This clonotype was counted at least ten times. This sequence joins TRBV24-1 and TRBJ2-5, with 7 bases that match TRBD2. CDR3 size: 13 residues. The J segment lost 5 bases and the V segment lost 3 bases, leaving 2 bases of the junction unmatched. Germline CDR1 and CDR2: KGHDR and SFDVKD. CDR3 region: CATSDPAGETQYF. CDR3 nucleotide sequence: TGTGCCACCAGTGATCCAGCGGGGGAGACCCAGTACTTC.

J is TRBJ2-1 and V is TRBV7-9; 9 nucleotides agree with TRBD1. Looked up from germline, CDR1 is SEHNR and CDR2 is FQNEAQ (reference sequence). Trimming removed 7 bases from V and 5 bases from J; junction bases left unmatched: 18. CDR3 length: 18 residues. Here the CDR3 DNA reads TGTGCCAGCATCCGACTTATACCGGGACAGGGTCGCAACAATGAGCAGTTCTTC. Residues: CASIRLIPGQGRNNEQFF.

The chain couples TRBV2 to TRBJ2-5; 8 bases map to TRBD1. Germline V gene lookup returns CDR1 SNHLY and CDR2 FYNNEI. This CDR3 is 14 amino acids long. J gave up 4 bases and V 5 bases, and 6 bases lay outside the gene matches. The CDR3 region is CASSLQGAAETQYF. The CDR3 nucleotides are TGTGCCAGCAGTCTTCAGGGGGCCGCAGAGACCCAGTACTTC.

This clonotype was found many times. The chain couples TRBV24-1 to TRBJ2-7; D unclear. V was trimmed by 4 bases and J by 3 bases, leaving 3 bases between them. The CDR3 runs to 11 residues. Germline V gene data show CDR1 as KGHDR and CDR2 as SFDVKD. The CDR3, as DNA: TGTGCCACCAGTGACCTCTACGAGCAGTACTTC. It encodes CATSDLYEQYF.

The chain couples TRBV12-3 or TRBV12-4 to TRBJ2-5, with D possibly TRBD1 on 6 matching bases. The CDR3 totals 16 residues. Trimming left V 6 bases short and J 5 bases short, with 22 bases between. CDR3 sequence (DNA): TGTGCCAGCAGCAACCCCGGGACAAGCGAGGCGGAGACCCAGTACTTC. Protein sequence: CASSNPGTSEAETQYF.

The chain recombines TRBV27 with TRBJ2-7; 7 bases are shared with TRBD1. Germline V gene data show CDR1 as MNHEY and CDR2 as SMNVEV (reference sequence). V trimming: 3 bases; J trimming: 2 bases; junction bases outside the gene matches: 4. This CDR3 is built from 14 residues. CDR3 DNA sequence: TGTGCCAGCAGTTTCCGGACAGGTGCCTACGAGCAGTACTTC. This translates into CASSFRTGAYEQYF.

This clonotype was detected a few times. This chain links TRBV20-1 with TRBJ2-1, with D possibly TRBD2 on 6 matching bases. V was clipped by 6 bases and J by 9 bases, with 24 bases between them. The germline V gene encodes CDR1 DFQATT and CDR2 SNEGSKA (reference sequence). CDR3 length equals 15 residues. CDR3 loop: CSATAGLKGASEQFF. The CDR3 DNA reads TGCAGTGCGACGGCGGGGTTGAAGGGAGCTAGTGAGCAGTTCTTC.